In this sample, the clone carrying this T cell receptor beta chain turned up many times. Its cognate antigen is unknown. These data originate in a study of T-cell reconstitution after alpha-beta-depleted transplantation in children. The study, taken as a whole, reports: Expanded clones from the graft, numbering several hundred, reportedly supplied alpha-beta T cells about two months after transplant. Certain patients had high TCRbeta diversity at day 60, and it came from recipient T cells and thymic progenitors that survived. T-cell numbers and diversity one year post-transplant derived largely from freshly generated T cells.

Per germline, CDR1 SGHNT and CDR2 YYREEE (reference sequence). The CDR3 has 17 amino acids. The ends were cut back, 0 bases at V and 2 bases at J, with 16 bases in the middle. Preparation of the TCRbeta library involved a method that used unique molecular identifiers. TCRdb re-derived calls from the PCR reads in MiXCR, one entry per CDR3 protein. The sample shows 700,000 or so distinct CDR3 sequences, around 13% of them seen only once. Here the sequenced sample was PBMCs, taken before TCRalphabeta/CD19-depleted stem cell transplant. The sequence came from a girl aged 2-10 years with congenital amegakaryocytic thrombocytopenia, due to receive a stem cell transplant. The rearrangement uses TRBV5-4 and TRBJ2-3; D unclear. The CDR3 DNA reads as TGTGCCAGCAGCTTGGTTGTGGGCGGCCCTCTCACAGATACGCAGTATTTT. Translated, it gives CASSLVVGGPLTDTQYF.